This T cell receptor beta chain emerged from a study of cytomegalovirus exposure and HLA in healthy donors. V lost 4 bases and J lost 5, with 11 bases in between. Germline loops: CDR1 MNHEY, CDR2 SVGAGI. The length of the CDR3 is 13 residues. PCR involved 60 Vbeta and 13 Jbeta primers. Repertoires were generated with immunoSEQ multiplex PCR, while TCRdb's copy carries only in-frame clones and drops some. There are 150,000 to 200,000 clones in the sample; 80% occur only once, and under 6% lies in the top ten. The chain is built from TRBV6-5 and TRBJ2-5; D may be TRBD2 (6 bases). The clonotype originates from a young man in good health and CMV-seronegative. The sample comprised PBMCs. CDR3 coding DNA: TGTGCCAGCAGTTTAGGACTAAAGGAGACCCAGTACTTC. Translating gives CASSLGLKETQYF.